Presented here are 21 T cell receptor beta chains from one specimen sequenced in a study of T cells after yellow fever vaccination. TCRdb re-called the 5' RACE reads through MiXCR, storing one row per CDR3 protein. The data show just under 600,000 distinct CDR3 sequences, approximately 13% seen once. The material sequenced was PBMCs, taken on the day of the yellow fever booster vaccination. The receptors derive from a man aged 30 to 45 who received the YFV17D yellow fever vaccine.

In its sample, this clonotype was seen many times. The chain is built from TRBV29-1 and TRBJ1-1; 9 bases agree with TRBD1. V lost 7 bases and J lost 8; bases outside the gene matches: 2. Germline lookup yields CDR1 SQVTM and CDR2 ANQGSEA. This CDR3 has 10 amino acids. CDR3 bases: TGCAGCGCCGGGACAGGGGAAGCTTTCTTT. Its translation is CSAGTGEAFF.

The chain is built from TRBV5-1 and TRBJ2-5, with D possibly being TRBD1 (6 bases). The CDR3 extends over 18 amino acids. CDR1 SGHRS and CDR2 YFSETQ come from the germline V gene. Trimming pared 0 bases from V and 3 bases from J, leaving 21 bases between. CDR3 DNA sequence: TGCGCCAGCAGCTTGGAGGTCAGGGGTCGGATCCGCAAAGAGACCCAGTACTTC. It yields the protein CASSLEVRGRIRKETQYF.

The chain links TRBV10-1 to TRBJ2-2; 8 bases align to TRBD1. Germline V gene data show CDR1 as WNHNN and CDR2 as SYGVQD (reference sequence). Germline trimming cut 6 bases from V and 6 bases from J; bases unmatched to any gene: 0. The CDR3 consists of 12 residues. CDR3 coding DNA: TGCGCCAGCAGGACAGGGGCCGGGGAGCTGTTTTTT. It specifies CASRTGAGELFF.

There are a few counts of this clonotype. CDR3 nucleotides: TGCAGTGCTAGAGTTGGGCACTCCTACAATGAGCAGTTCTTC. This translates into CSARVGHSYNEQFF. V usage is TRBV20-1 and J usage is TRBJ2-1; D remains ambiguous. The CDR3 is 14 amino acids. Trimming took off 1 base at V and 0 bases at J, with 7 bases between the two ends. Germline V gives CDR1 DFQATT, CDR2 SNEGSKA (reference sequence).

The V and J genes are TRBV11-2 and TRBJ2-5, with TRBD2 identical over 13 bases. CDR1 is SGHAT, CDR2 FQNNGV, per germline. CDR3 length: 18 amino acids. The V segment lost 5 bases and the J segment 8 bases; nucleotides outside the gene matches: 17. The CDR3 spells CASSAEGVGTSGMGTQYF. CDR3 nucleotide sequence: TGTGCCAGCAGCGCCGAGGGGGTGGGGACTAGCGGGATGGGTACCCAGTACTTC.

This clonotype has ten or more counts. The J gene is TRBJ2-5, the V gene TRBV12-3 or TRBV12-4, with 9 bases fitting TRBD2. The V gene end was trimmed by 2 bases and the J gene end by 1 base; junction bases not matched to a gene: 2. There are 15 residues in the CDR3. In DNA form, the CDR3 reads TGTGCCAGCAGTTTACGCGGGAGGGCCCAAGAGACCCAGTACTTC. Its protein product is CASSLRGRAQETQYF.

The chain is built from TRBV6-1 and TRBJ1-2; D is uncertain. The V gene lost 7 bases and the J gene lost 2 bases, with 17 bases spanning the gap. CDR1 is MNHNS and CDR2 is SASEGT in the germline V gene. The CDR3 extends over 15 amino acids. As DNA, the CDR3 is TGTGCCAGCACCGAAAGGGCAGTCAAAAACTATGGCTACACCTTC. It encodes CASTERAVKNYGYTF.

The rearrangement uses TRBV9 and TRBJ2-3; D possibly corresponds to TRBD1 (6 bases). Germline values: CDR1 SGDLS, CDR2 YYNGEE. Trimming removed 3 bases at V and 4 bases at J, with 18 bases between. The CDR3 consists of 16 residues. CDR3 DNA: TGTGCCAGCAGCGGGGCAGGGGTGGCGGGCCCAGATACGCAGTATTTT. As protein: CASSGAGVAGPDTQYF.

This clonotype was counted between two and nine times. This chain links TRBV6-2 or TRBV6-3 with TRBJ2-7; D not resolved. The V gene lost 8 bases and the J gene lost 4 bases, with 12 bases spanning the gap. CDR1 and CDR2 from the germline V gene are MNHEY and SVGEGT. This CDR3 contains 12 residues. CDR3 loop: CASVGNWYEQYF. CDR3 sequence (DNA): TGTGCCAGCGTGGGCAACTGGTACGAGCAGTACTTC.

This clonotype came up many times. The rearrangement uses TRBV7-2 and TRBJ2-3; 7 nucleotides agree with TRBD2. V lost 5 bases to trimming and J lost 3 bases; unmatched junction nucleotides: 5. The germline gives CDR1 SGHTA, CDR2 FQGNSA. This CDR3 has 14 residues. CDR3 in DNA: TGTGCCAGCAGCCTTGGGCGGGAGACAGATACGCAGTATTTT. Residues: CASSLGRETDTQYF.

This clonotype was counted only a few times. The chain employs TRBV7-3 and TRBJ2-1, with 11 positions matching TRBD2. J lost 5 bases, V lost 5 bases, and 8 bases had no gene match. CDR3 length equals 16 residues. Germline V gene data show CDR1 as SGHTA and CDR2 as FQGTGA. The CDR3 sequence: CASSAVPGLADNEQFF. The CDR3 DNA sequence: TGTGCCAGCAGCGCCGTTCCGGGACTAGCGGACAATGAGCAGTTCTTC.

This clonotype turned up a few times. The rearrangement links TRBV29-1 to TRBJ1-1, with D perhaps matching TRBD1 (6 bases). Germline loops: CDR1 SQVTM, CDR2 ANQGSEA. The V gene lost 4 bases and the J gene lost 5 bases, with 11 bases spanning the gap. CDR3 size: 12 residues. Written as DNA, the CDR3 is TGCAGCGTTGCAGAGGGGGAAACTGAAGCTTTCTTT. Amino acid sequence: CSVAEGETEAFF.

This clonotype was seen more than once but under ten times. The J gene is TRBJ2-2, the V gene TRBV7-2; the D call may be TRBD1 or TRBD2 (5 bases each). The CDR3 extends over 16 amino acids. Germline V gives CDR1 SGHTA, CDR2 FQGNSA. Trimming pared 2 bases from V and 0 bases from J, leaving 10 bases between. CDR3 coding DNA: TGTGCCAGCAGCTTATTTGGGGGTGCGAACACCGGGGAGCTGTTTTTT. Encoded protein: CASSLFGGANTGELFF.

The rearrangement uses TRBV18 and TRBJ2-7; 8 bases line up with TRBD1. The CDR3 is 16 residues long. Germline values: CDR1 KGHSH, CDR2 LQKENI. V was pared by 0 bases and J by 3 bases, with 7 bases of the junction left unmatched. The CDR3, as DNA: TGTGCCAGCTCACCACCGATAGGACAGGGCGTCTACGAGCAGTACTTC. Residues: CASSPPIGQGVYEQYF. The variable domain in full, completed from reference TRBV18 and TRBJ2-7, reads NAGVMQNPRHLVRRRGQEARLRCSPMKGHSHVYWYRQLPEEGLKFMVYLQKENIIDESGMPKERFSAEFPKEGPSILRIQQVVRGDSAAYFCASSPPIGQGVYEQYFGPGTRLTVT.

The chain employs TRBV7-2 and TRBJ1-2; no clear D gene. V lost 4 bases and J 2 bases, leaving 8 bases between the germline ends. Germline CDR1 reads SGHTA; CDR2 reads FQGNSA. The CDR3 totals 13 residues. This CDR3 is CASSSLRNYGYTF. CDR3 coding DNA: TGTGCCAGCAGCTCGCTCAGGAACTATGGCTACACCTTC.

This clonotype was counted only a few times. The rearrangement links TRBV27 to TRBJ2-4; 13 bases agree with TRBD2. V was clipped by 5 bases and J by 0 bases; unmatched bases: 10. The CDR3 is 19 amino acids. The V gene's germline CDR1 is MNHEY and CDR2 SMNVEV (reference sequence). The chain's CDR3 is CASSPPGLAGLLAKNIQYF. CDR3 nucleotide sequence: TGTGCCAGCAGTCCCCCGGGACTAGCGGGGCTACTAGCCAAAAACATTCAGTACTTC.

The rearrangement uses TRBV7-8 and TRBJ1-6; tentatively, D is TRBD1 (5 bases). This CDR3 has 13 residues. Deletions cut 7 bases from V and 5 bases from J, with 9 bases between. Germline lookup yields CDR1 SGHVS and CDR2 FQNEAQ. The CDR3 DNA reads TGTGCCAGCAAAAGACAGAATAATTCACCCCTCCACTTT. Encoded protein: CASKRQNNSPLHF. The full variable domain, with the rest looked up from reference TRBV7-8 and TRBJ1-6, is GAGVSQSPRYKVAKRGQDVALRCDPISGHVSLFWYQQALGQGPEFLTYFQNEAQLDKSGLPSDRFFAERPEGSVSTLKIQRTQQEDSAVYLCASKRQNNSPLHFGNGTRLTVT.

The chain recombines TRBV27 with TRBJ2-1; 9 positions match TRBD2. V shed 3 bases and J 7 bases; nucleotides not matched to a gene: 4. The CDR3 runs to 14 residues. From germline, CDR1 is MNHEY and CDR2 SMNVEV (reference sequence). The CDR3 DNA reads as TGTGCCAGCAGTTTTGGCGGGAGGGGAAATGAGCAGTTCTTC. It is translated as CASSFGGRGNEQFF.

This clonotype was seen more than once but under ten times. V is TRBV30 and J is TRBJ2-1; 7 bases line up with TRBD2. Losses at the gene ends were 8 bases for V and 6 bases for J; bases not matched to a gene: 13. This CDR3 spans 14 amino acids. CDR1 GTSNPN and CDR2 SVGIG come from the germline V gene (reference sequence). For the CDR3, the DNA is TGTGCCCGCGGAGGAACTAGCGTGGGCAATGAGCAGTTCTTC. Its protein product is CARGGTSVGNEQFF.

This clonotype was found a few times. The CDR3 sequence is CATSDPRTAQETQYF. DNA of the CDR3: TGTGCCACCAGTGATCCAAGGACAGCCCAAGAGACCCAGTACTTC. The chain joins TRBV24-1 to TRBJ2-5; a weak D match, TRBD1 (6 bases). There are 15 residues in the CDR3. The V and J ends lost 3 bases and 1 base respectively, with 11 bases between them. CDR1 and CDR2 (germline): KGHDR, SFDVKD.

CDR3 DNA sequence: TGTGCCAGCAGACAGTCTAGCGGGATAAACATTCAGTACTTC. Encoded protein: CASRQSSGINIQYF. This chain joins TRBV12-3 or TRBV12-4 and TRBJ2-4, with 9 positions matching TRBD2. The V segment lost 6 bases and the J segment 6 bases; nucleotides outside the gene matches: 6. The CDR3 runs to 14 residues.